The source of this TCR beta chain is a study of T cells after posttransplantation cyclophosphamide. This CDR3 comprises 15 residues. The V end lost 3 bases, the J end lost 5 bases, and 14 bases lay between the germline ends. CDR1 is SGDLS, CDR2 YYNGEE, per germline. Study-level findings and limits: Later post-transplant blood repertoires were often dominated by donor CD8+ memory clones. Blood and skin or GI T cell repertoires showed limited TRB overlap.

TCRdb keeps only in-frame clones here, not all; method: immunoSEQ multiplex PCR. In the table there are 30,000 to 45,000 clones, roughly 73% of which are singletons. Treatment was busulfan-fludarabine conditioning, a marrow graft, and cyclophosphamide on days +3 and +4. This clone was seen just once. Its cognate antigen is unknown. This chain joins TRBV9 and TRBJ2-2; maybe TRBD2 (5 bases). The sequence was obtained from a female patient in her 40s who received an allogeneic stem cell transplant from a related donor, was CMV-positive, and had no GVHD. Some T cells may have come from the graft donor. The sample here was CD4+ T cells sorted from blood, taken approximately 2,000 days after a stem cell transplant with posttransplant cyclophosphamide. CDR3 nucleotide sequence: TGTGCCAGCAGCGCAGGAGGAGAGGGAACCGGGGAGCTGTTTTTT. This translates into CASSAGGEGTGELFF. The full variable domain, rest sourced from reference TRBV9 and TRBJ2-2, is DSGVTQTPKHLITATGQRVTLRCSPRSGDLSVYWYQQSLDQGLQFLIQYYNGEERAKGNILERFSAQQFPDLHSELNLSSLELGDSALYFCASSAGGEGTGELFFGEGSRLTVL.